Following are 26 T cell receptor beta chains from one sample sequenced in a study of T cell clonality in common variable immunodeficiency. Profiled with immunoSEQ multiplex PCR; TCRdb holds only in-frame clones, not every one. The data show 40,000 to 65,000 clones, with none appearing a single time. The specimen was peripheral blood mononuclear cells. All receptors come from a person aged 18 to 75 in good health.

This clone was counted at least ten times. The CDR3 DNA, read in part, is TGTGCCAGTAGTATTCGGACTAGCGGGCGGAAAGAGACC. This sequence encodes CASSIRTSGRKET. The entire CDR3 protein is CASSIRTSGRKETQYF. The chain employs TRBV19 and TRBJ2-5; 11 bases line up with TRBD2. Coverage ceases 3 residues before the CDR3 finishes, and the germline J gene fills in the end. The junction had 6 bases not matched to a gene; V was cut back by 3 bases and J by 3 bases. The germline gives CDR1 LNHDA, CDR2 SQIVND (reference sequence). The CDR3 length is 16 residues.

This clone has a count of ten or more. The DNA ends 3 residues before the CDR3 does, and the rest of the CDR3 is filled in from the germline J gene. The chain carries TRBV19 and TRBJ1-1, with TRBD1 as a possible D gene (6 bases). Germline CDR1 is LNHDA and CDR2 is SQIVND (reference sequence). CDR3 size: 14 residues. With 5 bases removed from V and 1 base from J, the gap between germline ends came to 11 bases. CDR3 DNA, as far as it was read: TGTGCCAGTAGTTGGACAGTTAAGAACACTGAA. This codes for CASSWTVKNTE. The whole CDR3 sequence reads CASSWTVKNTEAFF.

This clone was detected a few times. Germline is not matched at one junction end, which may reflect a read error. The missing CDR3 end, 3 residues past where the read stops, is filled in from the germline J gene. The chain has TRBV7-7 and TRBJ2-3; the match to TRBD2 covers 7 bases. The CDR3 runs to 14 residues. In germline, CDR1 is SSHAT, CDR2 FNYEAQ (reference sequence). The CDR3 protein is CASSLAGEGETQYF. CDR3 DNA, as far as it was read: TGTGCTAGCAGCTTAGCCGGGGAGGGAGAGACG. Filled out from reference TRBV7-7 and TRBJ2-3, the complete variable domain reads GAGVSQSPRYKVTKRGQDVTLRCDPISSHATLYWYQQALGQGPEFLTYFNYEAQPDKSGLPSDRFSAERPEGSISTLTIQRTEQRDSAMYRCASSLAGEGETQYFGPGTRLTVL.

This clone was seen ten or more times. The read stops 3 residues short of the end of the CDR3; the missing end is completed from the germline J gene. The rearrangement uses TRBV5-1 and TRBJ1-3; 7 bases agree with TRBD1. Germline V gives CDR1 SGHRS, CDR2 YFSETQ. The CDR3 is made up of 15 amino acids. V lost 4 bases, J lost 4 bases, and 8 bases stayed unmatched. The CDR3 sequence: CASSTERGPGNTIYF. The DNA read from the CDR3 is TGCGCCAGCAGCACCGAAAGGGGGCCCGGAAACACC.

CDR3 loop: CASNPRGLNTEAFF. The CDR3 DNA, read in part, is TGTGCCAGCAACCCAAGGGGGCTGAACACTGAA. This chain joins TRBV2 and TRBJ1-1; 7 bases line up with TRBD1. The CDR3 extends 3 residues past the end of the read, so its final part is completed from the germline J gene. CDR3 length equals 14 residues. V trimming: 7 bases; J trimming: 0 bases; junction bases outside the gene matches: 5. Per germline, CDR1 SNHLY and CDR2 FYNNEI.

By proportion, this clone is medium-sized. Sequencing ends 3 residues short of the CDR3 end; the germline J gene provides the rest. The chain has TRBV2 and TRBJ2-5; D not certain. CDR1 is SNHLY and CDR2 is FYNNEI in the germline V gene. The CDR3 has 12 residues. Trimming stripped 5 bases from V and 7 bases from J, with 11 bases between. The DNA read from the CDR3 is TGTGCCAGCAGTAGGGCCGCCAGGACC. It codes for CASSRAART. The whole CDR3 sequence reads CASSRAARTQYF. The variable domain in full, completed from reference TRBV2 and TRBJ2-5, reads EPEVTQTPSHQVTQMGQEVILRCVPISNHLYFYWYRQILGQKVEFLVSFYNNEISEKSEIFDDQFSVERPDGSNFTLKIRSTKLEDSAMYFCASSRAARTQYFGPGTRLLVL.

This clone was detected only a few times. The DNA ends 3 residues before the CDR3 does, and the rest of the CDR3 is filled in from the germline J gene. V usage is TRBV5-1 and J usage is TRBJ1-3; the D is unclear. The CDR3 length is 17 residues. V gave up 0 bases and J gave up 0 bases, with 13 bases separating them. Germline CDR1 and CDR2: SGHRS and YFSETQ. CDR3: CASSLVSGLSSGNTIYF. CDR3 bases read: TGCGCCAGCAGCTTGGTCTCAGGTCTGAGCTCTGGAAACACC.

Many counts were recorded for this clone. The observed sequence ends 3 residues before the CDR3 terminus, with the missing tail filled in from the germline J gene. The chain is built from TRBV10-3 and TRBJ1-1; TRBD1 aligns across 9 bases. Losses at the gene ends were 1 base for V and 4 bases for J; bases not matched to a gene: 7. The CDR3 runs 16 residues. The germline V gene has CDR1 ENHRY and CDR2 SYGVKD. The DNA read from the CDR3 is TGTGCCATCAGTGAGTACCAAATGGGACAGGGCACTGAA. This gives the protein CAISEYQMGQGTE. The whole CDR3 protein is CAISEYQMGQGTEAFF.

The CDR3 sequence is CASSTLAGGLSEQFF. Incomplete CDR3 DNA: TGTGCCAGTAGTACCTTAGCGGGGGGGCTTAGTGAG. The chain uses TRBV19 and TRBJ2-1; 11 bases align to TRBD2. Read coverage stops 3 residues before the CDR3 terminus; the germline J gene supplies the remainder. Per the germline V gene, CDR1 is LNHDA and CDR2 is SQIVND (reference sequence). Trimming removed 4 bases from V and 9 bases from J; junction bases left unmatched: 8. The CDR3 length is 15 residues.

This clone appeared many times. The sequence runs out 3 residues before the end of the CDR3; the remainder is reconstructed from the germline J gene. This rearrangement joins TRBV6-1 to TRBJ1-2, with TRBD1 identical over 9 bases. Germline assignment: CDR1 MNHNS and CDR2 SASEGT. The length of the CDR3 is 14 residues. The J segment lost 4 bases and the V segment lost 4 bases, leaving 4 bases of the junction unmatched. CDR3: CASSGDRAPYGYTF. Partial CDR3 DNA: TGTGCCAGCAGTGGGGACAGGGCCCCCTATGGC.

This clone was counted a few times. This CDR3 is CASSDSSRGSYNEQFF. The part of the CDR3 DNA that was read is TGTGCCAGCAGTGACTCGAGCCGCGGTTCCTACAATGAG. The chain is built from TRBV6-4 and TRBJ2-1; D gene unclear. The read halts 3 residues ahead of the CDR3 end, with the missing end drawn from the germline J gene. From germline, CDR1 is MRHNA and CDR2 SNTAGT. The CDR3 has 16 residues. The V end lost 0 bases, the J end lost 1 base, and 10 bases lay between the germline ends.

The table lists this clone with many counts. The read comes to an end 3 residues before the CDR3 does, leaving the germline J gene to fill in the end. The rearrangement uses TRBV19 and TRBJ2-1; D could derive from TRBD1 or TRBD2 (5 bases each). Trimming took 3 bases from V and 0 from J, leaving 15 bases between them. CDR3 length: 17 amino acids. In germline, CDR1 is LNHDA, CDR2 SQIVND (reference sequence). Incomplete CDR3 DNA: TGTGCCAGTAGTATCGCATCGGCAGGGAGCTCCTACAATGAG. This translates into CASSIASAGSSYNE. The CDR3 reads in full as CASSIASAGSSYNEQFF.

At least ten counts were recorded for this clone. CDR3 protein: CASSFGQSYEQYF. Partial CDR3 DNA: TGTGCCAGCAGTTTTGGGCAGTCCTACGAG. The V and J genes are TRBV12-3 or TRBV12-4 and TRBJ2-7; D is unclear. The read falls 3 residues short of the CDR3 end, and the missing part is taken from the germline J gene. Deletions cut 3 bases from V and 1 base from J, with 7 bases between. This CDR3 has 13 residues.

Ten or more counts support this clone. The read ends 3 residues early relative to the CDR3; the germline J gene fills the gap. This chain links TRBV19 with TRBJ2-1; 7 bases map to TRBD2. Germline assignment: CDR1 LNHDA and CDR2 SQIVND (reference sequence). Losses at the gene ends were 5 bases for V and 6 bases for J; bases not matched to a gene: 10. The CDR3 extends over 15 amino acids. The CDR3 here is CASSSSSGRLNEQFF. The DNA read from the CDR3 is TGTGCCAGTAGTTCATCTAGCGGTAGACTCAATGAG.

This clone was counted at least ten times. The read halts 3 residues ahead of the CDR3 end, with the missing end drawn from the germline J gene. This CDR3 is also generated by other DNA sequences in the sample. The chain employs TRBV7-8 and TRBJ2-7; maybe TRBD1 (6 bases). Germline values: CDR1 SGHVS, CDR2 FQNEAQ. This CDR3 is 13 amino acids long. Trimming pared 1 base from V and 5 bases from J, leaving 9 bases between. The CDR3 sequence: CASSLGSGDEQYF. CDR3 DNA (partial): TGTGCCAGCAGCTTAGGGTCAGGGGACGAG.

This clone showed up many times. Read data end 3 residues before the CDR3 end; the end is taken from the germline J gene. The J gene is TRBJ2-3, the V gene TRBV20-1; 7 bases are shared with TRBD1. The CDR3 totals 16 residues. Germline V gives CDR1 DFQATT, CDR2 SNEGSKA (reference sequence). V gave up 2 bases and J gave up 2 bases; unmatched junction bases: 10. The DNA read from the CDR3 is TGCAGTGCTAGACGGCCAAGACAGGGCTCCACAGATACG. It translates to CSARRPRQGSTDT. The complete CDR3 protein is CSARRPRQGSTDTQYF.

This clone was recorded many times. The CDR3 is cut off 3 residues early in the read; its end comes from the germline J gene. The V and J genes are TRBV6-2 or TRBV6-3 and TRBJ2-7; 8 nucleotides line up with TRBD1. Germline lookup yields CDR1 MNHEY and CDR2 SVGEGT. With V trimmed by 7 bases and J by 5 bases, 10 bases remained unmatched. The CDR3 runs to 14 residues. The sequenced part of the CDR3 DNA is TGTGCCAGCAACCAGGGGGCTTCAGGCGACGAG. It yields the protein CASNQGASGDE. The complete CDR3 protein is CASNQGASGDEQYF.

This clone was observed a few times. The CDR3 is cut off 3 residues early in the read; its end comes from the germline J gene. This rearrangement joins TRBV7-2 to TRBJ1-5; D unresolved. Trimming took off 3 bases at V and 3 bases at J, with 3 bases between the two ends. This CDR3 has 12 amino acids. Germline assignment: CDR1 SGHTA and CDR2 FQGNSA. The sequenced part of the CDR3 DNA is TGTGCCAGCAGCTTCAACAATCAGCCC. Protein product: CASSFNNQP. The entire CDR3 protein reads CASSFNNQPQHF. The full variable domain, rest sourced from reference TRBV7-2 and TRBJ1-5, is GAGVSQSPSNKVTEKGKDVELRCDPISGHTALYWYRQSLGQGLEFLIYFQGNSAPDKSGLPSDRFSAERTGGSVSTLTIQRTQQEDSAVYLCASSFNNQPQHFGDGTRLSIL.

This clone was detected many times. The CDR3 goes on 3 residues after the read ends, and that part is filled in from the germline J gene. V and J are TRBV7-8 and TRBJ1-2; D is perhaps TRBD1 (5 bases). Germline loops: CDR1 SGHVS, CDR2 FQNEAQ. V was shortened by 5 bases and J by 4 bases, with 11 bases between the two germline ends. This CDR3 region has 13 residues. The CDR3 reads CASSQQELYGYTF. The DNA read from the CDR3 is TGTGCCAGCAGCCAACAGGAACTCTATGGC.

Many counts were recorded for this clone. The missing CDR3 end, 3 residues past where the read stops, is filled in from the germline J gene. Other DNA sequences in the same sample also yield this CDR3. This sequence joins TRBV6-2 or TRBV6-3 and TRBJ1-3; the D is unclear. Trimming took off 2 bases at V and 5 bases at J, with 10 bases between the two ends. The CDR3 is made up of 14 amino acids. Germline CDR1 MNHEY, CDR2 SVGEGT. CDR3 DNA, as far as it was read: TGTGCCAGCAGTTACAAGGAGCGTCGAAACACC. Protein sequence: CASSYKERRNT. The complete CDR3 sequence is CASSYKERRNTIYF.

This clone showed up many times. Coverage ceases 3 residues before the CDR3 finishes, and the germline J gene fills in the end. The chain employs TRBV5-1 and TRBJ1-1; perhaps TRBD1 as D (6 bases). The CDR3 contains 13 residues. Germline assignment: CDR1 SGHRS and CDR2 YFSETQ. The ends were cut back, 7 bases at V and 2 bases at J, with 12 bases in the middle. The DNA read from the CDR3 is TGCGCCAGCGGATCAGGGGTCAACACTGAA. It translates to CASGSGVNTE. The entire CDR3 protein reads CASGSGVNTEAFF. Looking up the rest from reference TRBV5-1 and TRBJ1-1 gives the full variable domain: KAGVTQTPRYLIKTRGQQVTLSCSPISGHRSVSWYQQTPGQGLQFLFEYFSETQRNKGNFPGRFSGRQFSNSRSEMNVSTLELGDSALYLCASGSGVNTEAFFGQGTRLTVV.

This clone was seen ten or more times. The CDR3 end lies 3 residues beyond the end of the read and is filled in from the germline J gene. V usage is TRBV19 and J usage is TRBJ1-1; 7 nucleotides line up with TRBD1. This CDR3 spans 13 amino acids. Looked up from germline, CDR1 is LNHDA and CDR2 is SQIVND (reference sequence). The covered CDR3 bases are TGTGCCAGTAGTATAGCCGTGAGGGGGCAA. It specifies CASSIAVRGQ. The CDR3 reads in full as CASSIAVRGQAFF.

This clone was seen ten or more times. The read terminates 3 residues ahead of where the CDR3 ends, so the germline J gene completes it. This chain connects TRBV2 to TRBJ1-1, with D maybe TRBD1 (5 bases). V lost 4 bases and J 2 bases, leaving 14 bases between the germline ends. Per the germline V gene, CDR1 is SNHLY and CDR2 is FYNNEI. This CDR3 has 15 residues. The CDR3 spells CASSVARGVNTEAFF. The sequenced CDR3 bases are TGTGCCAGCAGTGTCGCCCGAGGGGTTAACACTGAA.

This clone was seen many times. Read coverage stops 3 residues before the CDR3 terminus; the germline J gene supplies the remainder. The chain has TRBV6-2 or TRBV6-3 and TRBJ2-7; possible D gene TRBD1, 5 bases. The V end lost 5 bases, the J end lost 3 bases, and 5 bases lay between the germline ends. CDR3 length equals 11 residues. Germline values: CDR1 MNHEY, CDR2 SVGEGT. The CDR3 spells CASSDSYEQYF. Partial CDR3 DNA: TGTGCCAGCAGTGACAGCTACGAG.

As concerns this clone: The sequence runs out 3 residues before the end of the CDR3; the remainder is reconstructed from the germline J gene. V gene TRBV30 combines with J gene TRBJ2-3, with 8 bases matching TRBD1. The CDR3 covers 14 residues. The germline gives CDR1 GTSNPN, CDR2 SVGIG (reference sequence). This chain's CDR3 is CAWSEGQVVQPQYF. The CDR3 DNA, read in part, is TGTGCCTGGAGTGAGGGACAGGTTGTCCAGCCG.

This clone occurred many times. The CDR3 goes on 3 residues after the read ends, and that part is filled in from the germline J gene. V and J are TRBV10-3 and TRBJ2-3; 11 nucleotides match TRBD2. V lost 5 bases and J lost 3; bases outside the gene matches: 4. There are 15 residues in the CDR3. The germline V gene has CDR1 ENHRY and CDR2 SYGVKD. CDR3 DNA, as far as it was read: TGTGCCATCAGTTCTAGCGGGGGGAGAACAGATACG. Translated, it gives CAISSSGGRTDT. In full, the CDR3 is CAISSSGGRTDTQYF.